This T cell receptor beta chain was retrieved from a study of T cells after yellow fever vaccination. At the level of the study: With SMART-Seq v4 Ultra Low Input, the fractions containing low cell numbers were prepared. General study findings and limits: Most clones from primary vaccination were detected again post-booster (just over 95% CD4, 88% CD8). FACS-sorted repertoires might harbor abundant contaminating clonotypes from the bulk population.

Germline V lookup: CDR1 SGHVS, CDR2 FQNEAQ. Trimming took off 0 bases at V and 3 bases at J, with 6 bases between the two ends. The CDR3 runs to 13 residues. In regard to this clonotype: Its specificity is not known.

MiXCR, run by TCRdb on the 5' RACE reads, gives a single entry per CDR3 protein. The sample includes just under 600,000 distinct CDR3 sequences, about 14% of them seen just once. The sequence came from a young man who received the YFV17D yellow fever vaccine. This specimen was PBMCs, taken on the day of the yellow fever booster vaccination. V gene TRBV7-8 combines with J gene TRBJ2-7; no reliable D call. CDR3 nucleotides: TGTGCCAGCAGCTTAGCGCCCCACTACGAGCAGTACTTC. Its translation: CASSLAPHYEQYF.